One and the same sample provided the 11 T cell receptor beta chains below, sequenced in a study of cytomegalovirus exposure and HLA in healthy donors. Clones were read by immunoSEQ multiplex PCR, and TCRdb kept only the in-frame ones, dropping some. The table records around 60,000 clones, around 96% of them present only once. The sequenced material came from PBMCs. These receptors originate from a man aged 18 to 30 in good health and CMV-seropositive.

The chain is built from TRBV2 and TRBJ1-2; 11 nucleotides align to TRBD1. V lost 6 bases and J lost 4; bases outside the gene matches: 4. The length of the CDR3 is 14 residues. Germline CDR1 is SNHLY and CDR2 is FYNNEI. The CDR3 coding sequence is TGTGCCAGCAGAGCGGGACAGGGGGTCTATGGCTACACCTTC. It encodes CASRAGQGVYGYTF.

This clone appeared a single time. This chain links TRBV18 with TRBJ1-2; the D gene is possibly TRBD1 (6 bases). The CDR3 contains 14 residues. Germline V lookup: CDR1 KGHSH, CDR2 LQKENI. With 6 bases removed from V and 3 bases from J, the gap between germline ends came to 14 bases. The CDR3 sequence is CASSPQDSDYGYTF. CDR3 DNA: TGTGCCAGCTCGCCCCAGGACAGCGACTATGGCTACACCTTC.

The V and J genes are TRBV10-3 and TRBJ1-2; TRBD1 matches 8 bases. This CDR3 has 15 residues. CDR1 is ENHRY and CDR2 is SYGVKD in the germline V gene. The junction had 10 bases not matched to a gene; V was cut back by 2 bases and J by 8 bases. The CDR3 spells CAISEKDSGGKGYTF. DNA of the CDR3: TGTGCCATCAGTGAGAAAGACTCAGGGGGCAAAGGCTACACCTTC.

This chain joins TRBV15 and TRBJ2-5, with a weak D call TRBD2 (6 bases). Germline lookup yields CDR1 LNHNV and CDR2 YYDKDF (reference sequence). V shed 3 bases and J shed 4 bases, with 18 bases lying between them. CDR3 size: 16 residues. CDR3 residues: CATSRGSGVLTETQYF. Written as DNA, the CDR3 is TGTGCCACCAGCAGGGGCTCGGGAGTCCTGACAGAGACCCAGTACTTC.

The CDR3, as DNA: TGTGCCAGCAGCAGCCTCGACAGGGACTACGAGCAGTACTTC. Amino acid sequence: CASSSLDRDYEQYF. The chain has TRBV7-9 and TRBJ2-7, with 7 bases matching TRBD1. Germline CDR1 SEHNR, CDR2 FQNEAQ (reference sequence). CDR3 length equals 14 residues. V was pared by 5 bases and J by 3 bases, with 7 bases of the junction left unmatched.

The chain joins TRBV29-1 to TRBJ1-2, with 7 positions matching TRBD1. Germline V gene data show CDR1 as SQVTM and CDR2 as ANQGSEA. The V segment lost 3 bases and the J segment 8 bases; nucleotides outside the gene matches: 6. The CDR3 is 12 amino acids. The CDR3 coding sequence is TGCAGCGTTGATGGAGGGGGCCAGGGCTACACCTTC. Protein product: CSVDGGGQGYTF. Full variable domain (rest looked up from reference TRBV29-1 and TRBJ1-2): SAVISQKPSRDICQRGTSLTIQCQVDSQVTMMFWYRQQPGQSLTLIATANQGSEATYESGFVIDKFPISRPNLTFSTLTVSNMSPEDSSIYLCSVDGGGQGYTFGSGTRLTVV.

The chain has TRBV10-1 and TRBJ2-6; 8 positions agree with TRBD1. This CDR3 region has 21 residues. J lost 0 bases, V lost 3 bases, and 16 bases had no gene match. CDR1 and CDR2 (germline): WNHNN, SYGVQD (reference sequence). CDR3 in amino acids: CASSDPGQGRESSSGANVLTF. The CDR3 DNA sequence: TGCGCCAGCAGTGACCCCGGACAGGGAAGAGAGTCCTCCTCTGGGGCCAACGTCCTGACTTTC.

V usage is TRBV2 and J usage is TRBJ1-3, with a tentative D call TRBD1 (6 bases). The CDR3 length is 15 residues. The V gene's germline CDR1 is SNHLY and CDR2 FYNNEI. V was shortened by 7 bases and J by 0 bases, with 13 bases between the two germline ends. The CDR3 DNA is TGTGCCAGCACCGACAGGCGGAGCTCTGGAAACACCATATATTTT. Translating gives CASTDRRSSGNTIYF.

The chain is built from TRBV19 and TRBJ2-1, with a tentative D call TRBD1 (7 bases). Trimming took 3 bases from V and 8 from J, leaving 14 bases between them. The V gene's germline CDR1 is LNHDA and CDR2 SQIVND (reference sequence). The CDR3 length is 14 residues. The CDR3 nucleotides read TGTGCCAGTAGTATGACAGGGTGGAGGGATGAGCAGTTCTTC. Translation gives CASSMTGWRDEQFF.

The V call is TRBV19, the J call TRBJ2-1, with D unclear. Germline CDR1 reads LNHDA; CDR2 reads SQIVND (reference sequence). V lost 3 bases and J 2 bases, leaving 11 bases between the germline ends. CDR3 length equals 15 residues. The CDR3, as DNA: TGTGCCAGTAGTATGTCTCAGCAGGCCTACAATGAGCAGTTCTTC. Translation gives CASSMSQQAYNEQFF.

The chain couples TRBV5-1 to TRBJ1-1; a possible D gene is TRBD1 (5 bases). The CDR3 is 13 residues long. Trimming shortened V by 5 bases and J by 5 bases, and 13 bases separated the two germline ends. Per the germline V gene, CDR1 is SGHRS and CDR2 is YFSETQ. The CDR3 DNA sequence: TGCGCCAGCAGAGTCGGGGGGAGGACTGAAGCTTTCTTT. It translates to CASRVGGRTEAFF.